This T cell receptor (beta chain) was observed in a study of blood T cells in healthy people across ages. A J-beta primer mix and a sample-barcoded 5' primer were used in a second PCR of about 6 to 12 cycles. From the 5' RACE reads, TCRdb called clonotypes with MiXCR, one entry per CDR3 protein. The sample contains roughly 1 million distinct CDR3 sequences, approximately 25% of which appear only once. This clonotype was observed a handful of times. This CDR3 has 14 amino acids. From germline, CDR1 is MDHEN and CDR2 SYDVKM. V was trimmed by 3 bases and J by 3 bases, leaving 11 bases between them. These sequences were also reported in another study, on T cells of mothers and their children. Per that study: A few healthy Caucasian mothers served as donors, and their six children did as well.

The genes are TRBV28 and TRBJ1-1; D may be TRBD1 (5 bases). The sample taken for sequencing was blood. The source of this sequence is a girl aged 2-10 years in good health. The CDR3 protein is CASSFPGLDTEAFF. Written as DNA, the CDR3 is TGTGCCAGCAGTTTCCCGGGGCTCGACACTGAAGCTTTCTTT.